This T cell receptor beta chain emerged from a study of CD4 and CD8 cells across lung adenocarcinoma regions. The CDR3 has 15 residues. Germline values: CDR1 SSHAT, CDR2 FNYEAQ (reference sequence). Each CDR3 protein is one row after TCRdb ran MiXCR on the PCR reads. The repertoire has over 20,000 distinct CDR3 sequences, around 50% of them found once; the top ten carry about a quarter. This clonotype was seen ten or more times. At one of its ends the junction is not consistent with the germline gene, which may arise from a read error. The TCR comes from a female donor with lung adenocarcinoma. The CD4 and CD8 labels of this study may be unreliable. This sequence joins TRBV7-7 and TRBJ2-1; D is perhaps TRBD2 (6 bases). The specimen was CD8+ T cells from the center of a lung tumor. The CDR3 loop is CASSRDWASYNEQFF. The CDR3 nucleotides read TGTGCTAGCAGCCGGGACTGGGCCTCCTACAATGAGCAGTTCTTC.